This TCR beta chain comes out of a study of blood T cell repertoires in COVID-19. Looking at the study overall: Spain, Italy and the United States supplied samples that represented acute and convalescent COVID-19. The analysed material was cDNA or gDNA that came from T cells, B-cell-depleted T cells, or PBMCs.

TCRdb's copy holds only in-frame clones and misses some; the assay was immunoSEQ multiplex PCR. The sample records roughly 70,000 clones, about four fifths being singletons. The J segment lost 12 bases and the V segment lost 5 bases, leaving 8 bases of the junction unmatched. This CDR3 contains 13 residues. The germline CDR1 and CDR2 sequences are SEHNR and FQNEAQ (reference sequence). The chain recombines TRBV7-9 with TRBJ2-3; TRBD1 matches at 10 bases. The sample taken for sequencing was peripheral blood. The clonotype was recovered from a woman in her sixties with acute or convalescent COVID-19. The CDR3 is CASSGKGQGGQYF. CDR3 DNA sequence: TGTGCCAGCAGCGGGAAAGGACAGGGGGGCCAGTATTTT.